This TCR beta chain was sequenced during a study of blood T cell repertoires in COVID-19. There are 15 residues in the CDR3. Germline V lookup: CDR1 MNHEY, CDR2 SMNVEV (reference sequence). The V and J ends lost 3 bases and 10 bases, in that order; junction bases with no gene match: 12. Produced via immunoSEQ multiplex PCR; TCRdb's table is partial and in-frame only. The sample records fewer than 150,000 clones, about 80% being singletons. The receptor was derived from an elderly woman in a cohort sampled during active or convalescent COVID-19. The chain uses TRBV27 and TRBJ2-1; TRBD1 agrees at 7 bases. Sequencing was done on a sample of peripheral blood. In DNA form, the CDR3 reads TGTGCCAGCAGTTTCTTGAGACAGGGAGCGCGCGAGCAGTTCTTC. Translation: CASSFLRQGAREQFF.